Listed below are T cell receptor beta chains from one sample, sequenced in a study of blood T cell repertoires in COVID-19. Only in-frame clones appear in the TCRdb table, and some are missing; sequencing was by immunoSEQ multiplex PCR. The sample lists about 310,000 clones; approximately 90% were seen once. Input material: PBMCs or T cells enriched from blood (not recorded which). The receptors here all came from a woman between 40 and 55 years old who had recovered from COVID-19. The CDR3 runs from the conserved cysteine through the conserved F or W. A D gene is named only where the DNA matches it firmly. Size is stated for part of the rows, as once, few or many counts, or as a class when the clone is expanded.

V	size	J	D	DNA	CDR3
TRBV27	.	TRBJ1-1	.	TGTGCCAGCAGTTTAATTGAACCAGGGCGCCCGAGCAGTGCTGAAGCTTTCTTT	CASSLIEPGRPSSAEAFF
TRBV10-3	.	TRBJ2-1	TRBD2	TGTGCCATCAGTGGGGGACTATACAATGAGCAGTTCTTC	CAISGGLYNEQFF
TRBV24-1	.	TRBJ2-1	.	TGTGCCACCAGTCGTTTACGGGGGACCTACAATGAGCAGTTCTTC	CATSRLRGTYNEQFF
TRBV3-1/TRBV3-2	.	TRBJ2-7	.	TGTGCCAGCAGCCAATTACGGGGTCCCTACGAGCAGTACTTC	CASSQLRGPYEQYF
TRBV7-2	.	TRBJ1-5	.	TGTGCCAGCAGCTTAGGGGCCGGGGGCAATCAGCCCCAGCATTTT	CASSLGAGGNQPQHF
TRBV2	once	TRBJ2-7	.	TGTGCCAGCAGCGTGGAAAGGAGCCGGGGCGAGCAGTACTTC	CASSVERSRGEQYF
TRBV4-3	.	TRBJ2-5	TRBD2	TGCGCCAGCAGCCAAGACTCGGGGGGATGGGAGACCCAGTACTTC	CASSQDSGGWETQYF
TRBV4-1	.	TRBJ1-2	TRBD1	TGCGCCAGCAGCCAAGACCAAGGACAGGGCCGCTATGGCTACACCTTC	CASSQDQGQGRYGYTF
TRBV7-9	.	TRBJ1-1	.	TGTGCCAGCAGCTTAGGTGGAGAGAACACTGAAGCTTTCTTT	CASSLGGENTEAFF
TRBV7-2	.	TRBJ1-3	.	TGTGCCAGCAGCCCCAGGACTGGCTCTGGAAACACCATATATTTT	CASSPRTGSGNTIYF
TRBV3-1/TRBV3-2	.	TRBJ1-2	TRBD1	TGTGCCAGCAGCCAAGGCGGACCTCAAGGGGGCCTTTATGGCTACACCTTC	CASSQGGPQGGLYGYTF
TRBV27	.	TRBJ1-5	.	TGTGCCAGCAGTTTGGTTGGAGGGCCTTACAATCAGCCCCAGCATTTT	CASSLVGGPYNQPQHF
TRBV10-3	.	TRBJ2-7	.	TGTGCCATCAGTGAGTCAGGAGCGGACTACGAGCAGTACTTC	CAISESGADYEQYF
TRBV29-1	.	TRBJ2-5	TRBD1	TGCAGCGTAGGGACAGGGGAAGAGACCCAGTACTTC	CSVGTGEETQYF
TRBV25-1	few	TRBJ1-3	.	TGTGCCAGCTCTGACACAGGGACCACTGGAAACACCATATATTTT	CASSDTGTTGNTIYF
TRBV29-1	.	TRBJ2-7	TRBD2	TGCAGCGCCACGACTAGCGGGAGCCGCGAGCAGTACTTC	CSATTSGSREQYF
TRBV30	.	TRBJ2-1	.	TGTGCCTGGAGTGTACTAGCAGGCAATGAGCAGTTCTTC	CAWSVLAGNEQFF
TRBV14	.	TRBJ2-1	.	TGTGCCAGCAGCCAAGTTGCAGTCCTCAATGAGCAGTTCTTC	CASSQVAVLNEQFF
TRBV5-6	.	TRBJ1-4	.	TGTGCCAGCAGCCCACTAGGTGAAAAACTGTTTTTT	CASSPLGEKLFF
TRBV6-5	.	TRBJ1-5	TRBD1	TGTGCCAGCAGCTTGGGGGGACAGGGACAGCCCCAGCATTTT	CASSLGGQGQPQHF
TRBV7-2	.	TRBJ1-2	TRBD1	TGTGCCAGCAGCCCCCAGACGGAGGGACAGTTTGGCTACACCTTC	CASSPQTEGQFGYTF
TRBV21-1	once	TRBJ1-3	.	TGTGCCAGCAGCTGCGGTCCGGGACAGGGCTTTAAAGGGATCCAGAGCTCTGGAAACACCATATATTTT	CASSCGPGQGFKGIQSSGNTIYF
TRBV4-1	.	TRBJ1-2	TRBD1	TGCGCCAGCAGCTACGCCGGGACAGGGCTCTATGGCTACACCTTC	CASSYAGTGLYGYTF
TRBV7-2	once	TRBJ2-1	TRBD2	TGTGCCAGCAGCTTAAGGAAGGGAAGCGGGAGGGACTCCTACAATGAGCAGTTCTTC	CASSLRKGSGRDSYNEQFF
TRBV7-7	.	TRBJ2-5	.	TGTGCTAGCAGCTTTGGGCAACAAGAGACCCAGTACTTC	CASSFGQQETQYF
TRBV19	once	TRBJ2-7	TRBD2	TGTGCCAGTACCCTAGCGGGAGGTACTTACGAGCAGTACTTC	CASTLAGGTYEQYF
TRBV6-5	.	TRBJ2-7	TRBD1	TGTGCCAGCAGTTACGGGACAGGTGACTACGAGCAGTACTTC	CASSYGTGDYEQYF
TRBV4-1	.	TRBJ1-5	TRBD1	TGCGCCAGCAGCCGCGGGACAGTCCTCAATCAGCCCCAGCATTTT	CASSRGTVLNQPQHF
TRBV10-3	.	TRBJ1-3	TRBD1	TGTGCCATCAGTGACCGGGACAGGGTCTCTGGAAACACCATATATTTT	CAISDRDRVSGNTIYF
TRBV7-2	.	TRBJ2-1	.	TGTGCCAGCAGCTTTAGGGGCCCCTGGGAGCAGTTCTTC	CASSFRGPWEQFF
TRBV27	.	TRBJ1-6	.	TGTGCCAGCAGTTCCAGGACACTCTCCTATAATTCACCCCTCCACTTT	CASSSRTLSYNSPLHF
TRBV28	.	TRBJ2-7	.	TGTGCCAGCAGTTTAACGGGGAAAGTCAACGAGCAGTACTTC	CASSLTGKVNEQYF
TRBV2	.	TRBJ1-2	.	TGTGCCATCTCCGAGGGGGATCTCTATGGCTACACCTTC	CAISEGDLYGYTF
TRBV9	.	TRBJ1-6	.	TGTGCCAGCAGCGCGTTCTTGGGGGCTGACTCACCCCTCCACTTT	CASSAFLGADSPLHF
TRBV5-1	once	TRBJ1-2	TRBD1	TGCGCCAGCACCCTGACAGGGTCCGACTATGGCTACACCTTC	CASTLTGSDYGYTF
TRBV27	.	TRBJ2-2	.	TGTGCCACCTGGACAGCCAGCACCGGGGAGCTGTTTTTT	CATWTASTGELFF
TRBV7-2	.	TRBJ1-6	TRBD1	TGTGCCAGCAGCCCACGTCCCGGGACAGCATATAATTCACCCCTCCACTTT	CASSPRPGTAYNSPLHF
TRBV2	once	TRBJ1-6	.	TGTGCCAGCAGTGAATGGGGAGGGCAAGGGAATTCACCCCTCCACTTT	CASSEWGGQGNSPLHF